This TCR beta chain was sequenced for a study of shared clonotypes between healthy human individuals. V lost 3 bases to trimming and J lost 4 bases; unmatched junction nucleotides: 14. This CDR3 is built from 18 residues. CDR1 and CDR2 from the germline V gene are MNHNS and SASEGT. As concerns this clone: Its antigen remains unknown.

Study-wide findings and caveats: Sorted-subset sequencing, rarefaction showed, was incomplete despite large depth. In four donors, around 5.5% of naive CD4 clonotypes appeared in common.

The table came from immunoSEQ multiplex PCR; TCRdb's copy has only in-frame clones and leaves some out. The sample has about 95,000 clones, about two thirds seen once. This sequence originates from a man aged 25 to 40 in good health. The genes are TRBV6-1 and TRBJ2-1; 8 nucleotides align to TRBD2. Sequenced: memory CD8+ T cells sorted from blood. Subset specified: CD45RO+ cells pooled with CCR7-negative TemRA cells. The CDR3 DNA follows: TGTGCCAGCAGTGACCAAGTGGGAGCGGGAGTACAGTACAATGAGCAGTTCTTC. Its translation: CASSDQVGAGVQYNEQFF.